The 7 T cell receptor beta chains below all came from one sample that was sequenced in a study of blood T cell repertoires in COVID-19. Produced via immunoSEQ multiplex PCR; TCRdb's table is partial and in-frame only. The data contain 100,000 or so clones, approximately 86% of them seen just once; the ten biggest clones take up roughly 6.5%. Sequencing was done on a sample of peripheral blood. The receptors shown here come from an older woman with acute or convalescent COVID-19.

This clone is a singleton in its sample. This chain links TRBV20-1 with TRBJ2-2; D is unclear. The CDR3 is 11 residues long. Trimming shortened V by 3 bases and J by 8 bases, and 7 bases separated the two germline ends. The germline CDR1 and CDR2 sequences are DFQATT and SNEGSKA (reference sequence). The CDR3 coding sequence is TGCAGTGCTAGTTCCGGGGGGGAGCTGTTTTTT. It encodes CSASSGGELFF.

This clone was detected only once. The chain joins TRBV7-2 to TRBJ1-2; 7 bases fit TRBD1. The germline CDR1 and CDR2 sequences are SGHTA and FQGNSA. J was trimmed by 0 bases and V by 5 bases; bases with no gene match: 9. The CDR3 is made up of 16 amino acids. CDR3 sequence: CASSRPGQWSNYGYTF. CDR3 bases: TGTGCCAGCAGCCGGCCGGGACAGTGGTCTAACTATGGCTACACCTTC.

The V and J genes are TRBV7-2 and TRBJ2-1; 9 nucleotides agree with TRBD2. The CDR3 is 15 residues long. CDR1 SGHTA and CDR2 FQGNSA come from the germline V gene. Trimming at V came to 5 bases and at J to 7 bases, leaving 9 bases not matched to a gene. The CDR3 sequence is CASSPTSGYFNEQFF. CDR3 in DNA: TGTGCCAGCAGCCCTACTAGCGGGTACTTTAATGAGCAGTTCTTC.

The V call is TRBV28, the J call TRBJ1-3; TRBD1 matches at 7 bases. This CDR3 contains 16 residues. Germline V gene lookup returns CDR1 MDHEN and CDR2 SYDVKM. J gave up 2 bases and V 5 bases, and 9 bases lay outside the gene matches. This CDR3 reads CASSTRTGEAGNTIYF. CDR3 coding DNA: TGTGCCAGCAGTACCCGGACAGGCGAAGCTGGAAACACCATATATTTT.

The V and J genes are TRBV2 and TRBJ1-2; 10 bases match TRBD1. The CDR3 is 15 amino acids. With V trimmed by 5 bases and J by 3 bases, 6 bases remained unmatched. Per germline, CDR1 SNHLY and CDR2 FYNNEI. The CDR3 region is CASSRQGAEDYGYTF. The CDR3 DNA reads TGTGCCAGCAGTCGACAGGGGGCTGAAGACTATGGCTACACCTTC.

The rearrangement links TRBV5-4 to TRBJ2-5, with 8 bases lining up with TRBD2. The CDR3 spans 14 residues. V lost 5 bases and J lost 1; bases outside the gene matches: 4. CDR1 SGHNT and CDR2 YYREEE come from the germline V gene (reference sequence). CDR3 sequence: CASSRGTSQETQYF. In nucleotides, the CDR3 is TGTGCCAGCAGTCGCGGGACTAGCCAAGAGACCCAGTACTTC.

V and J are TRBV2 and TRBJ1-6; the D gene is possibly TRBD1 (6 bases). The CDR3 is 14 amino acids. V dropped 6 bases and J dropped 7 bases, with 13 bases sitting between them. Germline assignment: CDR1 SNHLY and CDR2 FYNNEI. DNA for the CDR3: TGTGCCAGCAGCCCGAGGACAGCGAATTCACCCCTCCACTTT. It yields the protein CASSPRTANSPLHF.